This paragraph covers one T cell receptor (beta chain) sequence. This sample was included in a study of blood T cell repertoires in COVID-19. Study in general: PBMCs, B-cell-depleted T cells, or T cells provided the cDNA or gDNA that made up the material.

Those who participated ranged in age from 18 to 89 years and resided in around 22 US areas. V lost 4 bases and J lost 4, with 20 bases in between. The CDR3 length is 17 residues. Germline V lookup: CDR1 LGHDT, CDR2 YNNKEL (reference sequence). TCRdb's table, derived via immunoSEQ multiplex PCR, lists solely in-frame clones and lacks some. Seen here are approximately 450,000 clones, around 91% observed once, and the top ten hold approximately 1.2%. This TCR derives from a man aged 30-40 years who had recovered from COVID-19. The rearrangement uses TRBV3-1 (or the pseudogene TRBV3-2) and TRBJ2-1; the D gene is possibly TRBD2 (6 bases). Sample: PBMCs or T cells enriched from blood (not recorded which). The CDR3 loop is CASSRYSGAVGYNEQFF. CDR3 bases: TGTGCCAGCAGCCGGTATTCGGGAGCGGTCGGTTACAATGAGCAGTTCTTC.